These T cell receptor beta chains were read from a single sample in a study of control samples from healthy donors and cancer patients. Generated by immunoSEQ multiplex PCR, the TCRdb table keeps only in-frame clones and is missing some. The table lists 180,000 or so clones, 91% of them singletons, with 1.5% in the top ten. The sequenced sample consisted of blood. These receptors all come from a young woman in good health. Each CDR3 is given with its conserved first and last residue. D genes are given only for firm matches. A clone size is listed for some rows: how often the clone was seen (once, few, many), or a class if it is expanded.

>.|.|TRBJ2-4|TRBV21-1
CASSKVMGGPAKNIQYF
TGTGCCAGCAGCAAAGTGATGGGAGGTCCCGCCAAAAACATTCAGTACTTC
>.|TRBD1|TRBJ2-5|TRBV7-3
CASSPTGAGETQYF
TGTGCCAGCAGCCCGACAGGGGCGGGGGAGACCCAGTACTTC
>once|TRBD1|TRBJ1-2|TRBV6-5
CASRTGALYGYTF
TGTGCCAGCAGGACAGGGGCCCTCTATGGCTACACCTTC
>.|TRBD2|TRBJ2-7|TRBV11-3
CASSLTSGVSYEQYF
TGTGCCAGCAGCTTAACTAGCGGGGTATCCTACGAGCAGTACTTC
>.|TRBD1|TRBJ2-2|TRBV4-1
CASSQGTGGTGELFF
TGCGCCAGCAGCCAGGGGACAGGGGGGACCGGGGAGCTGTTTTTT
>.|.|TRBJ2-3|TRBV5-5
CASSFRGPTDTQYF
TGTGCCAGCAGCTTCAGGGGCCCCACAGATACGCAGTATTTT
>once|.|TRBJ1-5|TRBV6-1
CASSEAGSIQPQHF
TGTGCCAGCAGTGAGGCAGGGTCGATTCAGCCCCAGCATTTT
>.|.|TRBJ1-6|TRBV28
CASSHPGSYRAYNSPLHF
TGTGCCAGCAGTCACCCCGGTTCTTACAGGGCCTATAATTCACCCCTCCACTTT
>.|.|TRBJ2-7|TRBV2
CASRNNSYEQYF
TGTGCCAGCAGGAACAACTCCTACGAGCAGTACTTC
>.|TRBD1|TRBJ1-6|TRBV6-6
CASSYPGQQNSPLHF
TGTGCCAGCAGTTACCCGGGACAGCAGAATTCACCCCTCCACTTT
>once|.|TRBJ1-6|TRBV18
CASSRDNSYNSPLHF
TGTGCCAGCTCACGGGACAATTCCTATAATTCACCCCTCCACTTT
>once|.|TRBJ1-5|TRBV19
CASSGWEGFQPQHF
TGTGCCAGTAGTGGGTGGGAGGGATTTCAGCCCCAGCATTTT